This T cell receptor (beta chain) was recovered during a study of identical twins. General study points: Out-of-frame beta chain sequences displayed weaker excess sharing between twins.

Template switching added a universal primer site, and cDNA bore unique molecular identifiers. TCRdb re-analysed the 5' RACE reads in MiXCR, keeping a single row per CDR3 protein. There are approximately 680,000 distinct CDR3 sequences in the sample; around 7.4% occur only once, and less than 2% lies in the top ten. As for this clonotype: No antigen is known for it.

These sequences were also reported in another study, on yellow fever vaccine responses in identical twins. That source notes: Reportedly, the response of twins' T cells to the vaccine seemed partly convergent, partly personalized.

Material for sequencing was PBMCs. This receptor was obtained from a woman between 18 and 29 years old in good health.

The CDR3 here is CASSGIAEKNIQYF. The CDR3 nucleotides are TGTGCCAGCAGTGGGATCGCGGAAAAAAACATTCAGTACTTC. The chain uses TRBV2 and TRBJ2-4, with D uncertain. CDR1 and CDR2 (germline): SNHLY, FYNNEI. The CDR3 covers 14 residues. The germline V and J ends were trimmed by 4 bases and 4 bases, with 11 bases remaining between them.